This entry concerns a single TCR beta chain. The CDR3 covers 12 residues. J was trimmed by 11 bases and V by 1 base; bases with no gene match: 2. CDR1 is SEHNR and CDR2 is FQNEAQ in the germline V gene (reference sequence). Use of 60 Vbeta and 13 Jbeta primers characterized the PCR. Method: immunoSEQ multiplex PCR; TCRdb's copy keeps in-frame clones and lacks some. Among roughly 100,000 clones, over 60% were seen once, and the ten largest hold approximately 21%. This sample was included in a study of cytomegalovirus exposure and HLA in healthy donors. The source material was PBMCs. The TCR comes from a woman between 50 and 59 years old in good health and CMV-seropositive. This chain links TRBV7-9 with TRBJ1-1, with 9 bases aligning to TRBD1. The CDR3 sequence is CASSLGDRDAFF. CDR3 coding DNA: TGTGCCAGCAGCTTAGGGGACAGGGACGCTTTCTTT.